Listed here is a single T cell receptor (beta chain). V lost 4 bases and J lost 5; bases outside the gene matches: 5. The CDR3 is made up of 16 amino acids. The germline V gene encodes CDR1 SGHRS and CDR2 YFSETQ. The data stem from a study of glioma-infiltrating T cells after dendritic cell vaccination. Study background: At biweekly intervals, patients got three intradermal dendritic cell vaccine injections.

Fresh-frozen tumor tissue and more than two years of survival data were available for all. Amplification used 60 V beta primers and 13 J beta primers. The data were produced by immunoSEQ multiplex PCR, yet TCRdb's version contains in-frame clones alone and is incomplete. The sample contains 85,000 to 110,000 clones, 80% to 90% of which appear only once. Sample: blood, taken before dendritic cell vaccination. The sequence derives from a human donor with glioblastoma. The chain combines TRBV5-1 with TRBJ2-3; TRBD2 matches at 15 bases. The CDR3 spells CASSEGLAGGIDTQYF. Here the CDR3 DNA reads TGCGCCAGCAGCGAGGGACTAGCGGGGGGTATAGATACGCAGTATTTT.